This T cell receptor (beta chain) was sequenced during a study of blood T cell repertoires in COVID-19. Measured with immunoSEQ multiplex PCR; TCRdb has only the in-frame clones, and not every one. The table lists about 200,000 clones, approximately 88% of them singletons. This CDR3 region has 15 residues. Germline CDR1 reads ENHRY; CDR2 reads SYGVKD. Trimming took off 2 bases at V and 1 base at J, with 8 bases between the two ends. Sequences were obtained from peripheral blood. This receptor was identified in a man aged 35 to 55 with acute or convalescent COVID-19. The rearrangement links TRBV10-3 to TRBJ2-2; D might be TRBD1 (5 bases). The CDR3 loop reads CAISELDKNTGELFF. The DNA of the CDR3 is TGTGCCATCAGTGAGCTGGACAAGAACACCGGGGAGCTGTTTTTT.